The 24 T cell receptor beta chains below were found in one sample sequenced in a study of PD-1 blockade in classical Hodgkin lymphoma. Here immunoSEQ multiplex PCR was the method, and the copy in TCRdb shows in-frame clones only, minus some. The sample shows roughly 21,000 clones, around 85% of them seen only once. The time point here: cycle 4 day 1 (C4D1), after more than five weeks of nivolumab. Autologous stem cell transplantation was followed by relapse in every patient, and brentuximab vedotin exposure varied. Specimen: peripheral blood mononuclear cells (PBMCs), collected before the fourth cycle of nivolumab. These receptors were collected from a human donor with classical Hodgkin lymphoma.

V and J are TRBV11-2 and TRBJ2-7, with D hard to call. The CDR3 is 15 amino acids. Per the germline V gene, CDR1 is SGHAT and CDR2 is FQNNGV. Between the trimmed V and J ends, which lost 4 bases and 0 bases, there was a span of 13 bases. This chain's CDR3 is CASSSPSRSSYEQYF. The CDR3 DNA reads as TGTGCCAGCAGCTCACCCTCCCGGAGCTCCTACGAGCAGTACTTC.

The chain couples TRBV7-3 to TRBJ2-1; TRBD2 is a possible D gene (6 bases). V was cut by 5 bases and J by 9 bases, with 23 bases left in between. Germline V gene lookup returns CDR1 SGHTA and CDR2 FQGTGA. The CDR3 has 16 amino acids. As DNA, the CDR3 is TGTGCCAGCAGCCCAACACTAGCAACTCATTTCGGTGAGCAGTTCTTC. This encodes CASSPTLATHFGEQFF.

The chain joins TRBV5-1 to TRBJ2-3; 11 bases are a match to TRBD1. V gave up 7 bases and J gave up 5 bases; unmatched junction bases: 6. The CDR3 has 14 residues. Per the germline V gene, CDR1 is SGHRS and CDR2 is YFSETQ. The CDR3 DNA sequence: TGCGCCAGCGTACCGGGACAGGGGGAAGATACGCAGTATTTT. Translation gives CASVPGQGEDTQYF.

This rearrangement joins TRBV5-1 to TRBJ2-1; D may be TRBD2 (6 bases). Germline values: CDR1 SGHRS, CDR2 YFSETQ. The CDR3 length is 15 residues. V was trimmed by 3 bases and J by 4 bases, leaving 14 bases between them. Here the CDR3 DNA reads TGCGCCAGCAGCTCCTCTTGGCGGGGTTACAATGAGCAGTTCTTC. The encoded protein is CASSSSWRGYNEQFF.

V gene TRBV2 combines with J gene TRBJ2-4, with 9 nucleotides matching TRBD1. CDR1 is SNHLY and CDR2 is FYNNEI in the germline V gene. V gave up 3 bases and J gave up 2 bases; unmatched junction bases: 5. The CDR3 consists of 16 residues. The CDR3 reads CASSDWTGVSKNIQYF. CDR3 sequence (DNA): TGTGCCAGCAGTGATTGGACAGGGGTTTCCAAAAACATTCAGTACTTC.

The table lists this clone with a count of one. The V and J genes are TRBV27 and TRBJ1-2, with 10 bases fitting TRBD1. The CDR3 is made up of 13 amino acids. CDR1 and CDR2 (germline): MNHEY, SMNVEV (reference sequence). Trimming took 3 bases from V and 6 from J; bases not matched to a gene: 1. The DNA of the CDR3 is TGTGCCAGCAGTTTCGGGACAGGGGATGGCTACACCTTC. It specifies CASSFGTGDGYTF.

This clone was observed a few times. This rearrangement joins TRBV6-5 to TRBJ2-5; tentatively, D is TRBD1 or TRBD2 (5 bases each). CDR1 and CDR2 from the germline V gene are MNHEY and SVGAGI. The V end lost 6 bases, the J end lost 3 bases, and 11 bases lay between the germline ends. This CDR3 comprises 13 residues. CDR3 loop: CASRSWDEETQYF. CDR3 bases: TGTGCCAGCAGATCCTGGGACGAAGAGACCCAGTACTTC.

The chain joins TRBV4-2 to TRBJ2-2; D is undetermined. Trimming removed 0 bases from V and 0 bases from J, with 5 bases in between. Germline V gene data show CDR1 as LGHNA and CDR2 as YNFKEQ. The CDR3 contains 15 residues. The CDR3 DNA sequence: TGTGCCAGCAGCCAAGATTCATCGAACACCGGGGAGCTGTTTTTT. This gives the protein CASSQDSSNTGELFF.

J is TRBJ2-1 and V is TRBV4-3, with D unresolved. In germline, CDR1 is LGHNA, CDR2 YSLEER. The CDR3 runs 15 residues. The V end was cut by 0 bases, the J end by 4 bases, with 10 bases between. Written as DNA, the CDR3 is TGCGCCAGCAGCCAAGAGGGATCATCATACAATGAGCAGTTCTTC. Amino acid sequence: CASSQEGSSYNEQFF.

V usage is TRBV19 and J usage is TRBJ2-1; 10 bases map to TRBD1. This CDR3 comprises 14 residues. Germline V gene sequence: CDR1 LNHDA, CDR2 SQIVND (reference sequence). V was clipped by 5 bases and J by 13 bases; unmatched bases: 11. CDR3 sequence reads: CASSVGQGLAHQFF. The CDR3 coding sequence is TGTGCCAGTAGTGTGGGACAGGGGCTCGCCCATCAGTTCTTC.

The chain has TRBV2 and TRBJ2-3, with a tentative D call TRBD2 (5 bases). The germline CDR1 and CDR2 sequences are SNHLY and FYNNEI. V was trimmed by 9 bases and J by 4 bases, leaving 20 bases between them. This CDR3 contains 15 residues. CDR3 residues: CASRALAVRADTQYF. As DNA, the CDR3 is TGTGCCAGTCGAGCCCTAGCCGTCCGGGCAGATACGCAGTATTTT.

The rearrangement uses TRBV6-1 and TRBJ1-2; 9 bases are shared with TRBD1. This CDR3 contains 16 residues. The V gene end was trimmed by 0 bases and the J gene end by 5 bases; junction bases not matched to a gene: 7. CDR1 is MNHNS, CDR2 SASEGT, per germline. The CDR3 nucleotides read TGTGCCAGCAGTGAAGCGGGGACAGGGTTACCTTATGGCTACACCTTC. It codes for CASSEAGTGLPYGYTF.

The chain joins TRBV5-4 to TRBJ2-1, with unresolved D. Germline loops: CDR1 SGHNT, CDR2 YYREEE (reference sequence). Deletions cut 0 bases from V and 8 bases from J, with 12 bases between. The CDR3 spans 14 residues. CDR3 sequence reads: CASSLDSSTDEQFF. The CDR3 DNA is TGTGCCAGCAGCTTGGATTCCTCGACCGATGAGCAGTTCTTC.

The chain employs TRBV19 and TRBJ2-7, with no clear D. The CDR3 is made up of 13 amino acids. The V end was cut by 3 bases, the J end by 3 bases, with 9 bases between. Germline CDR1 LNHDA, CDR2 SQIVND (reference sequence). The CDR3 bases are TGTGCCAGTAGTATTCTGGGCGGCTACGAGCAGTACTTC. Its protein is CASSILGGYEQYF.

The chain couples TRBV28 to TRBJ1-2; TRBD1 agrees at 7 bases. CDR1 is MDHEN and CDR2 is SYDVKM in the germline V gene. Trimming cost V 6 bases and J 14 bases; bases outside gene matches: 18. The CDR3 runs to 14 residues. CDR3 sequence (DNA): TGTGCCAGCAGGCCGACCGGGACAGTTCCTAAATCGACCTTC. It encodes CASRPTGTVPKSTF.

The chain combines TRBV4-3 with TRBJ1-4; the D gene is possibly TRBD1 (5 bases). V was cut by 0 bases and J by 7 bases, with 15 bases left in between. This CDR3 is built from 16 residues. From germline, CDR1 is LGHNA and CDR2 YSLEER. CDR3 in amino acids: CASSQDWGARGEKLFF. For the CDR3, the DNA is TGCGCCAGCAGCCAAGATTGGGGCGCGCGGGGTGAAAAACTGTTTTTT.

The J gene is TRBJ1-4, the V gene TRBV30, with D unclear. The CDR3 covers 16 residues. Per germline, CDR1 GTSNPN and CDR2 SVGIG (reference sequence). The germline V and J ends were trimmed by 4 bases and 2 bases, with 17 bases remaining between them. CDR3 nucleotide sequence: TGTGCCTGGACGGCAGGCGCAATCCTCACTAATGAAAAACTGTTTTTT. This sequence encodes CAWTAGAILTNEKLFF.

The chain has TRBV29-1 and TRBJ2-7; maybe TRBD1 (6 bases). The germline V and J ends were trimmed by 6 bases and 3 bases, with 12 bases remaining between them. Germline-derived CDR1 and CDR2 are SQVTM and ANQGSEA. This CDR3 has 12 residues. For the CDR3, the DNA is TGCAGCGTCAAAACAGGGAGCTACGAGCAGTACTTC. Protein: CSVKTGSYEQYF.

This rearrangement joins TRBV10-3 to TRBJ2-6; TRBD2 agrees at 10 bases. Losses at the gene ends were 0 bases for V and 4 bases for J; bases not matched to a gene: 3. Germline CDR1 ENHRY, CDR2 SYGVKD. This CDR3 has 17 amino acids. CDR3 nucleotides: TGTGCCATCAGTGAGTCCCCGACTAGCGGGGGGGCCAACGTCCTGACTTTC. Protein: CAISESPTSGGANVLTF.

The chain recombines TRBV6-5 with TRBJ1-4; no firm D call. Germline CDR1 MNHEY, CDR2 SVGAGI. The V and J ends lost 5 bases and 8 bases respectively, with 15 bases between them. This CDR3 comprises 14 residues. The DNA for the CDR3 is TGTGCCAGCAGTCCCCGGGTAGTTGTCGAAAAACTGTTTTTT. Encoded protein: CASSPRVVVEKLFF.

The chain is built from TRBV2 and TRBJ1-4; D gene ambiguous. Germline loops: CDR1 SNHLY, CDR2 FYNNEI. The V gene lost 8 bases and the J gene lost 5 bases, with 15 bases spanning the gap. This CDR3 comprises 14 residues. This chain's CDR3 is CASCGRGMNEKLFF. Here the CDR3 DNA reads TGTGCCAGCTGTGGGCGGGGAATGAATGAAAAACTGTTTTTT. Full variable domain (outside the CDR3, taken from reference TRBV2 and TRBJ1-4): EPEVTQTPSHQVTQMGQEVILRCVPISNHLYFYWYRQILGQKVEFLVSFYNNEISEKSEIFDDQFSVERPDGSNFTLKIRSTKLEDSAMYFCASCGRGMNEKLFFGSGTQLSVL.

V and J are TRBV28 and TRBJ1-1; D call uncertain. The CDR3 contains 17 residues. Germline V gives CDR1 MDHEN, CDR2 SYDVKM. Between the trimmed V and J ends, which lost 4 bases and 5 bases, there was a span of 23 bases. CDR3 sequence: CASSSFPRGRGRTEAFF. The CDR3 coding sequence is TGTGCCAGCAGTTCCTTCCCCAGAGGGCGCGGAAGGACTGAAGCTTTCTTT.

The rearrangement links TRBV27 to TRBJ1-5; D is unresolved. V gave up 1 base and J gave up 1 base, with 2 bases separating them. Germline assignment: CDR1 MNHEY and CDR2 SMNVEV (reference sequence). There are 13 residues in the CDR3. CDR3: CASSLWSNQPQHF. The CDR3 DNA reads TGTGCCAGCAGTTTATGGAGCAATCAGCCCCAGCATTTT.

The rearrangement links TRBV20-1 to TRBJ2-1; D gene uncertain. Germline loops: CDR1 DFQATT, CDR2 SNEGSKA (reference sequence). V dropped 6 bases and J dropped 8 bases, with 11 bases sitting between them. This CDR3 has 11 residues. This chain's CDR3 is CSALPRYEQFF. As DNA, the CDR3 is TGCAGTGCACTACCTAGGTATGAGCAGTTCTTC.